The rows below give T cell receptor beta chains drawn from one sample of a study of T cells in narcolepsy. Libraries were prepared by immunoSEQ multiplex PCR; TCRdb keeps only in-frame clonotypes and omits some of them. The sample lists about 34,000 clones, approximately 85% seen once, with around 2.3% in the top ten. The sample consisted of CD45RA- memory CD4+ T cells from PBMCs. Source of these receptors: a human donor with narcolepsy. The CDR3 runs from the conserved cysteine through the conserved F or W. The D gene is left open where the match is weak. A row's size may be missing; if present it is once, few, many or a size class.

j_gene	v_gene	abundance	d_gene	CDR3aa	CDR3nt
TRBJ2-7	TRBV28	NA	TRBD1	CASTMTGGGYEQYF	TGTGCCAGCACGATGACAGGGGGCGGCTACGAGCAGTACTTC
TRBJ2-7	TRBV29-1	NA	NA	CSVESGRTYEQYF	TGCAGCGTGGAAAGCGGGCGCACCTACGAGCAGTACTTC
TRBJ1-5	TRBV29-1	NA	NA	CSVKGVNSNQPQHF	TGCAGCGTTAAAGGGGTCAATAGCAATCAGCCCCAGCATTTT
TRBJ2-2	TRBV6-5	NA	TRBD2	CASRGGRGNTGELFF	TGTGCCAGCAGGGGAGGGCGGGGCAACACCGGGGAGCTGTTTTTT
TRBJ2-3	TRBV10-3	NA	NA	CAISESGRDDTDTQYF	TGTGCCATCAGTGAGTCGGGACGAGACGACACAGATACGCAGTATTTT
TRBJ2-5	TRBV25-1	NA	NA	CASSEWVGREETQYF	TGTGCCAGCAGTGAATGGGTAGGGCGGGAAGAGACCCAGTACTTC
TRBJ2-3	TRBV18	NA	NA	CASSYTRGAGDTQYF	TGTGCCAGCTCATACACTCGGGGGGCCGGAGATACGCAGTATTTT
TRBJ2-5	TRBV5-4	NA	TRBD2	CASSPQGWGTSSQETQYF	TGTGCCAGCAGCCCGCAAGGGTGGGGGACTAGCAGCCAAGAGACCCAGTACTTC
TRBJ2-2	TRBV5-4	NA	TRBD2	CASSSVTSGRAGELFF	TGTGCCAGCAGCTCTGTGACTAGCGGGAGGGCCGGGGAGCTGTTTTTT
TRBJ2-3	TRBV2	NA	TRBD2	CASSEWGSGGIADTQYF	TGTGCCAGCAGTGAATGGGGTAGCGGGGGGATCGCAGATACGCAGTATTTT
TRBJ2-7	TRBV7-6	NA	TRBD1	CASSSNYRQGSHEQYF	TGTGCCAGCAGCTCGAACTATAGACAGGGGTCCCACGAGCAGTACTTC
TRBJ2-3	TRBV5-1	NA	NA	CASSLDSPDGTDTQYF	TGCGCCAGCAGCTTGGATAGTCCAGACGGCACAGATACGCAGTATTTT
TRBJ2-4	TRBV18	NA	NA	CASSPSGLAKNIQYF	TGTGCCAGCTCACCATCAGGGTTAGCCAAAAACATTCAGTACTTC
TRBJ2-2	TRBV30	NA	NA	CAWSSLAAGELFF	TGTGCCTGGAGTTCCCTAGCAGCCGGGGAGCTGTTTTTT
TRBJ2-1	TRBV5-1	NA	TRBD2	CASSLVSSGSHNEQFF	TGCGCCAGCAGCTTGGTTTCTAGCGGGAGTCACAATGAGCAGTTCTTC
TRBJ1-5	TRBV19	NA	NA	CASSRAEGNQPQHF	TGTGCCAGTAGTAGGGCCGAGGGCAATCAGCCCCAGCATTTT
TRBJ2-7	TRBV5-1	NA	TRBD1	CASSLATGTGNEQYF	TGCGCCAGCAGCTTGGCTACCGGGACAGGCAACGAGCAGTACTTC
TRBJ1-2	TRBV2	NA	NA	CASSDDRWGALAGGYTF	TGTGCCAGCAGTGACGATCGATGGGGGGCGCTCGCCGGTGGCTACACCTTC
TRBJ1-5	TRBV7-2	NA	TRBD1	CASSLGQRGSGQPQHF	TGTGCCAGCAGCTTGGGACAGAGGGGTTCAGGTCAGCCCCAGCATTTT
TRBJ1-2	TRBV7-2	few	NA	CASSLGGNRDNYGYTF	TGTGCCAGCAGCTTAGGGGGGAACAGGGACAACTATGGCTACACCTTC
TRBJ2-5	TRBV19	few	TRBD2	CASSIVSGGAQTQYF	TGTGCCAGTAGTATAGTGAGCGGGGGGGCTCAGACCCAGTACTTC
TRBJ2-7	TRBV18	NA	NA	CASSSAELGEQYF	TGTGCCAGCTCATCGGCTGAACTGGGGGAGCAGTACTTC
TRBJ1-1	TRBV19	once	TRBD1	CASTRDRGIAFF	TGTGCCAGTACTCGCGACAGGGGGATAGCTTTCTTT
TRBJ1-4	TRBV10-3	NA	NA	CAISVNGAGTNEKLFF	TGTGCCATTTCGGTAAACGGAGCAGGGACTAATGAAAAACTGTTTTTT
TRBJ2-2	TRBV2	NA	TRBD1	CASGGTGRTGELFF	TGTGCCAGCGGGGGGACAGGGCGCACCGGGGAGCTGTTTTTT
TRBJ1-2	TRBV29-1	NA	NA	CSVEVKSYGYTF	TGCAGCGTTGAGGTAAAGAGCTATGGCTACACCTTC
TRBJ2-3	TRBV2	NA	NA	CASRRETDTQYF	TGTGCCAGCCGGCGTGAGACAGATACGCAGTATTTT
TRBJ2-2	TRBV7-8	NA	TRBD2	CASSLVAGVVAGELFF	TGTGCCAGCAGCTTAGTAGCGGGAGTGGTCGCCGGGGAGCTGTTTTTT
TRBJ1-1	TRBV10-2	few	NA	CASSDRGAEAFF	TGCGCCAGCAGTGATAGGGGGGCTGAAGCTTTCTTT
TRBJ2-5	TRBV5-5	NA	NA	CASSLGGVAQETQYF	TGTGCCAGCAGCTTGGGCGGGGTAGCCCAAGAGACCCAGTACTTC
TRBJ2-7	TRBV19	NA	TRBD2	CASSGWASGTGEQYF	TGTGCCAGTAGCGGCTGGGCTAGCGGGACTGGTGAGCAGTACTTC
TRBJ2-2	TRBV7-2	NA	NA	CASSLMEANTGELFF	TGTGCCAGCAGCTTAATGGAAGCGAACACCGGGGAGCTGTTTTTT
TRBJ1-2	TRBV19	NA	NA	CASSIKRGQNYGYTF	TGTGCCAGTAGTATAAAGAGAGGCCAGAACTATGGCTACACCTTC
TRBJ1-5	TRBV13	NA	NA	CASSLERVEPQHF	TGTGCCAGCAGCTTAGAGCGTGTGGAGCCCCAGCATTTT
TRBJ2-3	TRBV5-4	NA	NA	CASSLKGVGATDTQYF	TGTGCCAGCAGCTTAAAGGGGGTGGGGGCCACAGATACGCAGTATTTT
TRBJ1-1	TRBV7-2	few	TRBD1	CASSPNRGGWDTEAFF	TGTGCCAGCAGCCCAAACAGGGGAGGTTGGGACACTGAAGCTTTCTTT
TRBJ1-5	TRBV28	NA	NA	CASSWNGGLNQPQHF	TGTGCCAGCAGTTGGAATGGGGGACTGAATCAGCCCCAGCATTTT
TRBJ1-2	TRBV7-3	once	TRBD1	CASSETGVDGYTF	TGTGCCAGCAGCGAGACAGGGGTGGATGGCTACACCTTC
TRBJ2-1	TRBV7-2	NA	NA	CASSLPVRSYNEQFF	TGTGCCAGCAGCTTACCGGTAAGGTCCTACAATGAGCAGTTCTTC
TRBJ1-2	TRBV27	NA	TRBD1	CASSSPGQGAYGYTF	TGTGCCAGCAGTTCACCGGGACAGGGGGCTTATGGCTACACCTTC